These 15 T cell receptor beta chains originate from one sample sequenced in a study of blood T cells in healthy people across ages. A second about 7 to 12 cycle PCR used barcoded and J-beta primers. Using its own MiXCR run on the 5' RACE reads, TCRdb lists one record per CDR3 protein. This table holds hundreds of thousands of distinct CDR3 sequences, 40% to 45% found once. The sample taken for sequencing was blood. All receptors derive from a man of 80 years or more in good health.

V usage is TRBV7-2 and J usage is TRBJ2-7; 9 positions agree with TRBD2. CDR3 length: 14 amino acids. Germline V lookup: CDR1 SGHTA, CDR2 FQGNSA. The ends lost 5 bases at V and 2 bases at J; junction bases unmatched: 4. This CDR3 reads CASSRSGGPYEQYF. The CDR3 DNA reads TGTGCCAGCAGCCGGAGCGGGGGGCCCTACGAGCAGTACTTC.

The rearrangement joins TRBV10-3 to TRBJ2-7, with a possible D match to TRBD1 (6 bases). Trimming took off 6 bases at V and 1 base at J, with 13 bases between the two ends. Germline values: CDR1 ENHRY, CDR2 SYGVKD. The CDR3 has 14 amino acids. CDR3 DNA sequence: TGTGCCATCAGGAGCCGGGACAAATCCTACGAGCAGTACTTC. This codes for CAIRSRDKSYEQYF.

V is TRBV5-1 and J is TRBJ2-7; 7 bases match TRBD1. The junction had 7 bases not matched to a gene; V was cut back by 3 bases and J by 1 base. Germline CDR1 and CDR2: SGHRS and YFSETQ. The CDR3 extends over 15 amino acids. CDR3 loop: CASSWGGTASYEQYF. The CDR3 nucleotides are TGCGCCAGCAGCTGGGGTGGGACAGCGTCCTACGAGCAGTACTTC.

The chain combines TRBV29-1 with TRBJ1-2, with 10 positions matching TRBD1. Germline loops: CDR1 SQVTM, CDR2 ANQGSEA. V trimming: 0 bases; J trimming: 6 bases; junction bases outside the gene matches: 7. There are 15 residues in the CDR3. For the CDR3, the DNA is TGCAGCGTTGAAGAAAGGGACAGGGGTAGAAATGGCTACACCTTC. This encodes CSVEERDRGRNGYTF.

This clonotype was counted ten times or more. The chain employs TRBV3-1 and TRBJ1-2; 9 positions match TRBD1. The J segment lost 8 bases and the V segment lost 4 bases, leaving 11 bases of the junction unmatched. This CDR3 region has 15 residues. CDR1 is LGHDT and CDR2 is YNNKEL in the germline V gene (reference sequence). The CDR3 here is CASSLNRGRSSGYTF. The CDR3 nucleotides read TGTGCCAGCAGCCTCAACAGGGGGCGAAGTTCGGGCTACACCTTC.

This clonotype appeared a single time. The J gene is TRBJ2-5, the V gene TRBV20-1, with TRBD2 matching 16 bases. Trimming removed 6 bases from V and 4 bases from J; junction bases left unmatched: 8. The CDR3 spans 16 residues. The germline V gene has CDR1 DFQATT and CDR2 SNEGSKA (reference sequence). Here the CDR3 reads CSATLGLAGGPETQYF. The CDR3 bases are TGCAGTGCAACCCTGGGACTAGCGGGAGGGCCAGAGACCCAGTACTTC.

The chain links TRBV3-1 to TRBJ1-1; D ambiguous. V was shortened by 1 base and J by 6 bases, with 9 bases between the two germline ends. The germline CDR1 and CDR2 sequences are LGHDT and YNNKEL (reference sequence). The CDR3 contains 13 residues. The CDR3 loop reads CASSQGVLSEAFF. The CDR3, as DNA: TGTGCCAGCAGCCAAGGGGTTTTGTCTGAAGCTTTCTTT.

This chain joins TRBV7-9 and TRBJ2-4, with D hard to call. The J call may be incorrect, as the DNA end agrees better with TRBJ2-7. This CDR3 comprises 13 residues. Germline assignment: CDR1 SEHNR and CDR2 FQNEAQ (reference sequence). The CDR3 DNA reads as TGTGCCAGCAGCCCCCCCCGCGCCGACGAGCAGTACTTC. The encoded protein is CASSPPRADEQYF.

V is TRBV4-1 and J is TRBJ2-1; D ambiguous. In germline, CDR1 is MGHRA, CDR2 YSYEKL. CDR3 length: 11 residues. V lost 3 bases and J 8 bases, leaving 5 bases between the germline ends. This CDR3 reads CASSQFHEQFF. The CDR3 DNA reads TGCGCCAGCAGCCAGTTCCATGAGCAGTTCTTC.

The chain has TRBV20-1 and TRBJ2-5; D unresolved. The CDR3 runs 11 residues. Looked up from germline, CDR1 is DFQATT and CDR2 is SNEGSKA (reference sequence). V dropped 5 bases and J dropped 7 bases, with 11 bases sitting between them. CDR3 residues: CSAPWTGTQYF. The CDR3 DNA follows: TGCAGTGCTCCATGGACGGGGACCCAGTACTTC.

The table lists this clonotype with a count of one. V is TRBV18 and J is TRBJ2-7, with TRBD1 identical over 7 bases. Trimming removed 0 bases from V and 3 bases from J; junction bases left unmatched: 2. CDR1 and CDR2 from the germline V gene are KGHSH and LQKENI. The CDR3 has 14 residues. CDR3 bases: TGTGCCAGCTCACCACCATACAGGGGCTACGAGCAGTACTTC. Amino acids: CASSPPYRGYEQYF.

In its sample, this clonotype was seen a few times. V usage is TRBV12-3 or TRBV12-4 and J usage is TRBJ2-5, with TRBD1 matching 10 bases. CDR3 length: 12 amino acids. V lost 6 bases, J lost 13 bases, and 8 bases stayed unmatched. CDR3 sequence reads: CASSIGGQGWYF. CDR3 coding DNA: TGTGCCAGCAGCATTGGGGGACAGGGGTGGTACTTC.

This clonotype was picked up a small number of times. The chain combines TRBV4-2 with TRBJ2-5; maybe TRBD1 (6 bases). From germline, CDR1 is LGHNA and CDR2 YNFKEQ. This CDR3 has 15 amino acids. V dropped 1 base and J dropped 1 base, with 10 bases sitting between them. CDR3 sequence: CASSQGGTLQETQYF. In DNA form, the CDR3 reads TGTGCCAGCAGCCAAGGAGGGACACTCCAAGAGACCCAGTACTTC.

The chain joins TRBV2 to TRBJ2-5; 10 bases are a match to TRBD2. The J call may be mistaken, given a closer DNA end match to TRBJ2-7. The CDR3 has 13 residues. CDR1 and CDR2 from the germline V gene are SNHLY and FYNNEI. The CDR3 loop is CASQTSGNYEQYF. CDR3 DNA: TGTGCCAGCCAAACTAGCGGGAATTACGAGCAGTACTTC.

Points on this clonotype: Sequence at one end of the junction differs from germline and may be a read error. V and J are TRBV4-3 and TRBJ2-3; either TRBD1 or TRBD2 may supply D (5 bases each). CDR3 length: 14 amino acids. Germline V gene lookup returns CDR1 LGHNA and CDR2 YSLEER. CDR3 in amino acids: CTSSQGTLTDTQYF. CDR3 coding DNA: TGCACCAGCAGCCAAGGGACCCTTACAGATACGCAGTATTTT.